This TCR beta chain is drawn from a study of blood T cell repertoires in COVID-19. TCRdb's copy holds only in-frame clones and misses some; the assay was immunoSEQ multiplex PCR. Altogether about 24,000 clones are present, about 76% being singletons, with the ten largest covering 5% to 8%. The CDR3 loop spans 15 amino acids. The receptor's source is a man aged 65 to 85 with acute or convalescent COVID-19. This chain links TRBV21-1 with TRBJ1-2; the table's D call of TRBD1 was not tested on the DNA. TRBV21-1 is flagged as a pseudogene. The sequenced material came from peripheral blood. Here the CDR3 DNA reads TGTGCCAGCAGCAAAGCTCCGGGACAGGACTATGGCTACACCTTC. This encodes CASSKAPGQDYGYTF.